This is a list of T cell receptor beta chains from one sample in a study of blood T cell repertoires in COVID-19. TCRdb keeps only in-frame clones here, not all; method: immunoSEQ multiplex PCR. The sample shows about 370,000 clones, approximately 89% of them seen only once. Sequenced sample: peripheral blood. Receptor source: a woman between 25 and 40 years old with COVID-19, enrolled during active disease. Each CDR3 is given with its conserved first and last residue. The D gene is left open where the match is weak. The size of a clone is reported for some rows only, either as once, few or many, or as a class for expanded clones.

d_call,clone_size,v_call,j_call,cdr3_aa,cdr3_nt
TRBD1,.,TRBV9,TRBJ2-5,CASSVAWTGSMETQYF,TGTGCCAGCAGCGTAGCTTGGACAGGGAGTATGGAGACCCAGTACTTC
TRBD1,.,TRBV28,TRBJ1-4,CASSLHETGGLSANEKLFF,TGTGCCAGCAGTCTTCACGAGACAGGGGGCTTATCGGCTAATGAAAAACTGTTTTTT
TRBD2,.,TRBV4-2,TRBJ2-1,CASSQEGGLAGDNEQFF,TGTGCCAGCAGCCAGGAAGGAGGATTAGCGGGCGACAATGAGCAGTTCTTC
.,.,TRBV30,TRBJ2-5,CAWSAQIQETQYF,TGTGCCTGGAGTGCACAAATACAAGAGACCCAGTACTTC
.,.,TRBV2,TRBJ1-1,CASRIQGIGDTEAFF,TGTGCCAGCAGGATTCAGGGGATAGGGGACACTGAAGCTTTCTTT
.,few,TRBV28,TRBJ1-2,CASSTATGVYGYTF,TGTGCCAGCAGTACCGCGACAGGAGTCTATGGCTACACCTTC
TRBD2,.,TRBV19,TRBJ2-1,CASSMGSFASLMGGLVEQFF,TGTGCCAGTAGTATGGGTAGTTTTGCCTCCTTAATGGGAGGGCTGGTTGAGCAGTTCTTC
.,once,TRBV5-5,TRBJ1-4,CASSSGAYNEKLFF,TGTGCCAGCAGCTCAGGGGCCTATAATGAAAAACTGTTTTTT
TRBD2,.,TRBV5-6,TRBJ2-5,CASSLAASGGIQETQYF,TGTGCCAGCAGCTTGGCCGCTAGCGGGGGAATCCAAGAGACCCAGTACTTC
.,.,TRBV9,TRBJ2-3,CASSVAGGGGTDTQYF,TGTGCCAGCAGCGTAGCAGGTGGAGGGGGCACAGATACGCAGTATTTT
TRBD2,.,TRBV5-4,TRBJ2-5,CASSSLAPTQETQYF,TGTGCCAGCAGCTCACTAGCGCCCACACAAGAGACCCAGTACTTC
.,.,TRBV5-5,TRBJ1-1,CASSLVGGDTEAFF,TGTGCCAGCAGCTTGGTGGGGGGAGATACTGAAGCTTTCTTT
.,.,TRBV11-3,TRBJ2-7,CASSLEGRIYEQYF,TGTGCCAGCAGCTTAGAGGGGCGCATCTACGAGCAGTACTTC
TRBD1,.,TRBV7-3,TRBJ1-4,CASSLDRANEKLFF,TGTGCCAGCAGCTTAGACAGGGCTAATGAAAAACTGTTTTTT
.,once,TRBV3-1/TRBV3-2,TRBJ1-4,CASSQVSGKLFF,TGTGCCAGCAGCCAAGTGTCCGGAAAACTGTTTTTT
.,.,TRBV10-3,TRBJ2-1,CAISQGSYNEQFF,TGTGCCATCAGTCAGGGTTCCTACAATGAGCAGTTCTTC
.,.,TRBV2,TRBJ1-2,CASSRGGYTF,TGTGCCAGCAGTCGGGGGGGCTACACCTTC
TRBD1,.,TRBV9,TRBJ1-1,CASSSDRQGLRTEAFF,TGTGCCAGCAGCTCCGATAGACAGGGTTTGCGCACTGAAGCTTTCTTT
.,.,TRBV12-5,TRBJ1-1,CASGLVLGGNTEAFF,TGTGCTAGTGGTTTGGTACTGGGGGGGAACACTGAAGCTTTCTTT
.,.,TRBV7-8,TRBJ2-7,CASSLVAAYIPYEQYF,TGTGCCAGCAGCTTAGTGGCGGCTTATATACCCTACGAGCAGTACTTC
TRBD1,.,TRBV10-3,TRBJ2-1,CAIRPDRVDEQFF,TGTGCCATCAGGCCGGACAGGGTGGATGAGCAGTTCTTC
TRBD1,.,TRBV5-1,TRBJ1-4,CASSLLTGSNEKLFF,TGCGCCAGCAGCTTACTGACAGGGAGTAATGAAAAACTGTTTTTT
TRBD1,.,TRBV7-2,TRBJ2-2,CASSLPGQLDTGELFF,TGTGCCAGCAGCTTACCGGGACAGCTCGACACCGGGGAGCTGTTTTTT
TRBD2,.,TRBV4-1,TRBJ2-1,CASSQIQRGLAGPYNEQFF,TGCGCCAGCAGCCAGATACAGAGGGGACTAGCGGGACCCTACAATGAGCAGTTCTTC
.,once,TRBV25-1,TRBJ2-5,CASSVFDAASPVKETQYF,TGTGCCAGCAGTGTTTTCGATGCGGCCAGCCCCGTAAAAGAGACCCAGTACTTC
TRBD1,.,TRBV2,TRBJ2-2,CASRALQGVGELFF,TGTGCCAGCAGAGCCCTACAGGGGGTCGGGGAGCTGTTTTTT
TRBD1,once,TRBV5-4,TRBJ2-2,CASSRTGNTGELFF,TGTGCCAGCAGTCGGACAGGGAACACCGGGGAGCTGTTTTTT
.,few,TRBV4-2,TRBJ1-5,CASSQEAVSNQPQHF,TGTGCCAGCAGCCAAGAGGCAGTTAGCAATCAGCCCCAGCATTTT
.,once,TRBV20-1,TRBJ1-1,CSARGSTEAFF,TGCAGTGCTAGGGGGAGCACTGAAGCTTTCTTT
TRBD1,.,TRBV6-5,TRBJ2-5,CASSRAAGGETQYF,TGTGCCAGCAGCCGCGCGGCAGGGGGAGAGACCCAGTACTTC
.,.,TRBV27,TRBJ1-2,CASSLVAQGSYGYTF,TGTGCCAGCAGTTTAGTAGCACAGGGCAGCTATGGCTACACCTTC
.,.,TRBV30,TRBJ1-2,CASDDRRSNYGYTF,TGTGCCTCAGACGACAGGCGATCTAACTATGGCTACACCTTC
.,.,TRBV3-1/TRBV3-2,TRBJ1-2,CASSQLTADGYTF,TGTGCCAGCAGCCAATTGACTGCAGATGGCTACACCTTC
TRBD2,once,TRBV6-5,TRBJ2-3,CASRSGTSSDTQYF,TGTGCCAGCAGATCCGGGACTAGCTCAGATACGCAGTATTTT
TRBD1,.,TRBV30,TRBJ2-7,CAWSVGDRYEQYF,TGTGCCTGGAGTGTAGGGGACAGGTACGAGCAGTACTTC
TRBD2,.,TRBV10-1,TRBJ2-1,CASRASGREEQFF,TGCGCCAGCAGGGCTAGCGGGAGAGAAGAGCAGTTCTTC
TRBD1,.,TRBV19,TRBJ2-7,CAIQGKPYEQYF,TGTGCCATACAGGGGAAACCCTACGAGCAGTACTTC
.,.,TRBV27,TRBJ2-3,CASSLRQTDTQYF,TGTGCCAGCAGTTTAAGACAAACAGATACGCAGTATTTT
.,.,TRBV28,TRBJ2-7,CASSLPGYPYEQYF,TGTGCCAGCAGTTTACCGGGATACCCTTACGAGCAGTACTTC
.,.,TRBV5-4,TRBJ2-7,CASSLDLGVYEQYF,TGTGCCAGCAGCCTTGACCTAGGGGTCTACGAGCAGTACTTC
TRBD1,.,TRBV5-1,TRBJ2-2,CASSIGTANTGELFF,TGCGCCAGCAGCATCGGGACAGCCAACACCGGGGAGCTGTTTTTT
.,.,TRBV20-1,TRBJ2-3,CTCLNTDTQYF,TGCACCTGTCTTAACACAGATACGCAGTATTTT
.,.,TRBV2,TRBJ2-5,CASSDGETQYF,TGTGCCAGCAGTGACGGAGAGACCCAGTACTTC
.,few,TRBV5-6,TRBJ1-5,CASSQFNQPQHF,TGTGCCAGCTCACAGTTCAATCAGCCCCAGCATTTT
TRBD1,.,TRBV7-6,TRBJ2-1,CASSYTGAPGQNEQFF,TGTGCCAGCAGCTACACAGGGGCCCCAGGCCAAAATGAGCAGTTCTTC
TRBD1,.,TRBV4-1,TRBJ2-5,CASSRSSGTGGQETQYF,TGCGCCAGCAGCCGGTCCTCCGGGACAGGGGGTCAAGAGACCCAGTACTTC
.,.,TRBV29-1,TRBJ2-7,CSVALVQTTYEQYF,TGCAGCGTCGCCTTAGTCCAAACTACCTACGAGCAGTACTTC
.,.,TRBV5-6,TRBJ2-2,CASSFILTGELFF,TGTGCCAGCAGCTTTATCCTCACCGGGGAGCTGTTTTTT
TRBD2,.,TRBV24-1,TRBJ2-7,CATSALGTSGDYEQYF,TGTGCCACCAGTGCCCTCGGGACTAGCGGGGACTACGAGCAGTACTTC
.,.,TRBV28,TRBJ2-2,CASSSGSFGELFF,TGTGCCAGCAGTTCAGGCAGCTTCGGGGAGCTGTTTTTT
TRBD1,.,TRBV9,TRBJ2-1,CASSVGDSTYNEQFF,TGTGCCAGCAGCGTGGGGGACAGCACCTACAATGAGCAGTTCTTC
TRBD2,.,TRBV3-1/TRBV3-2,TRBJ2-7,CASSQGASGLYEQYF,TGTGCCAGCAGCCAAGGGGCTAGCGGGCTTTACGAGCAGTACTTC
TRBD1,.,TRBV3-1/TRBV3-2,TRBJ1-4,CASSQRQGQNEKLFF,TGTGCCAGCAGCCAAAGACAGGGGCAGAATGAAAAACTGTTTTTT
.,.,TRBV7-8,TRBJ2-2,CASSQTASAGELFF,TGTGCCAGCAGCCAAACTGCCTCGGCCGGGGAGCTGTTTTTT
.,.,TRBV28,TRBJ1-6,CASRRQVNNSPLHF,TGTGCCAGCAGGCGACAGGTGAATAATTCACCCCTCCACTTT
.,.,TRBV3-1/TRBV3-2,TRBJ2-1,CASSQGTAAYNEQFF,TGTGCCAGCAGCCAAGGAACAGCCGCCTACAATGAGCAGTTCTTC
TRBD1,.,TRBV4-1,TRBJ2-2,CASSPGQGKTGELFF,TGCGCCAGCAGCCCGGGACAGGGCAAAACCGGGGAGCTGTTTTTT
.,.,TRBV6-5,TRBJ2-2,CASRQEGNTGELFF,TGTGCCAGCAGGCAGGAAGGGAACACCGGGGAGCTGTTTTTT
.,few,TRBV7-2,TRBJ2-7,CASSLVVKTYEQYF,TGTGCCAGCAGCTTAGTAGTCAAGACCTACGAGCAGTACTTC
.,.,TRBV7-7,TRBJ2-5,CASSLGFSGTGETQYF,TGTGCTAGCAGCTTAGGATTCTCCGGAACGGGGGAGACCCAGTACTTC